This T cell receptor (beta chain) was observed in a study of cytomegalovirus exposure and HLA in healthy donors. The PCR used 60 Vbeta and 13 Jbeta primers. Measured with immunoSEQ multiplex PCR; TCRdb has only the in-frame clones, and not every one. The sample contains 150,000 to 200,000 clones, roughly 80% of which appear only once. Nominally healthy donors were sampled, though unrecorded immune exposures were likely. The sequenced sample consisted of PBMCs. This sequence originates from a female donor in good health and CMV-seronegative.

CDR3 protein: CASSPRVSSGNTIYF. CDR3 sequence (DNA): TGTGCCAGCTCACCCAGGGTTAGCTCTGGAAACACCATATATTTT. This sequence joins TRBV18 and TRBJ1-3; D possibly corresponds to TRBD1 (5 bases). This CDR3 comprises 15 residues. Germline V gene lookup returns CDR1 KGHSH and CDR2 LQKENI. With 3 bases removed from V and 0 bases from J, the gap between germline ends came to 9 bases.